This TCR beta chain is from a study of Graves' ophthalmopathy and Graves' hyperthyroidism. The study, taken as a whole, reports: Blood also held most thyroid clonotypes expanded above 0.001 frequency. The model predicted progression of ophthalmopathy with a sensitivity of roughly 71%, and its specificity was about 72%.

With 2 bases removed from V and 9 bases from J, the gap between germline ends came to 14 bases. CDR3 length: 14 amino acids. Looked up from germline, CDR1 is SGHTA and CDR2 is FQGNSA. On this clonotype itself: Its specificity is unknown.

Under 3 months in duration, the ophthalmopathy in affected donors had moderate-to-severe activity, CAS ≥3 and NOSPECS ≥4. The study excluded patients with other autoimmune diseases, uncontrolled infections, pregnancy or lactation. The authors amplified TCR beta CDR3 regions from RNA transcripts. Second-round multiplex PCR came after a first-round RT-PCR that employed HTBI primers. Each CDR3 protein gets one entry after TCRdb re-called the multiplex PCR reads with MiXCR. The profile shows some 160,000 distinct CDR3 sequences, 35% to 45% of them singletons. Sequenced sample: peripheral blood. The chain has TRBV7-2 and TRBJ1-3, with a tentative D call TRBD1 (6 bases). The receptor's source is a man aged 25-45 years with Graves' ophthalmopathy. The chain's CDR3 is CASSLQQGGGTIYF. Here the CDR3 DNA reads TGTGCCAGCAGCTTACAACAGGGTGGAGGCACCATATATTTT.